Each of the 5 T cell receptor beta chains below was sequenced from the same sample in a study of radiotherapy plus CTLA-4 blockade in lung cancer. Assay used: immunoSEQ multiplex PCR; TCRdb lists only in-frame clones, some missing. The sample lists some 37,000 clones, about three quarters seen once, with roughly 8.7% in the top ten. This material consisted of peripheral blood, taken from a patient treated with radiotherapy plus ipilimumab. Source of these receptors: a human donor with non-small cell lung cancer who had stable disease on radiotherapy plus ipilimumab.

The J gene is TRBJ2-5, the V gene TRBV6-6; the D gene is possibly TRBD1 (6 bases). CDR1 and CDR2 from the germline V gene are MNHNY and SVGAGI (reference sequence). This CDR3 has 14 residues. Between the trimmed V and J ends, which lost 4 bases and 3 bases, there was a span of 12 bases. The chain's CDR3 is CASSFHRAKETQYF. DNA for the CDR3: TGTGCCAGCAGTTTCCACAGGGCAAAAGAGACCCAGTACTTC.

This clone was counted between two and nine times. The V call is TRBV27, the J call TRBJ1-6; D perhaps matches TRBD1 (6 bases). The V and J ends lost 6 bases and 2 bases respectively, with 14 bases between them. Germline-derived CDR1 and CDR2 are MNHEY and SMNVEV (reference sequence). The CDR3 is 16 residues long. The CDR3: CASSPTWDTYNSPLHF. The DNA for the CDR3 is TGTGCCAGCAGCCCGACCTGGGACACCTATAATTCACCCCTCCACTTT.

This clone has only a few counts. V is TRBV9 and J is TRBJ1-1; possibly TRBD1 for D (6 bases). Trimming took off 3 bases at V and 1 base at J, with 13 bases between the two ends. CDR1 is SGDLS and CDR2 is YYNGEE in the germline V gene. The CDR3 is 15 residues long. CDR3 amino acids: CASSGGGRGNTEAFF. In DNA form, the CDR3 reads TGTGCCAGCAGCGGAGGAGGCAGGGGGAACACTGAAGCTTTCTTT. Full variable domain (rest looked up from reference TRBV9 and TRBJ1-1): DSGVTQTPKHLITATGQRVTLRCSPRSGDLSVYWYQQSLDQGLQFLIQYYNGEERAKGNILERFSAQQFPDLHSELNLSSLELGDSALYFCASSGGGRGNTEAFFGQGTRLTVV.

This sequence joins TRBV27 and TRBJ2-1; no clear D gene. V was pared by 4 bases and J by 3 bases, with 10 bases between. From germline, CDR1 is MNHEY and CDR2 SMNVEV (reference sequence). This CDR3 spans 14 amino acids. The CDR3 spells CASSWQVHYNEQFF. DNA of the CDR3: TGTGCCAGCAGTTGGCAGGTCCACTACAATGAGCAGTTCTTC.

The V and J genes are TRBV29-1 and TRBJ2-3; 7 bases agree with TRBD1. CDR1 and CDR2 (germline): SQVTM, ANQGSEA. V gave up 6 bases and J gave up 4 bases; unmatched junction bases: 13. CDR3 length equals 15 residues. The chain's CDR3 is CSVKGQPDEADTQYF. The CDR3 DNA reads TGCAGCGTGAAGGGACAGCCCGACGAGGCAGATACGCAGTATTTT.